These T cell receptor beta chains were read from a single sample in a study of T cell responses to AZD1222 COVID-19 vaccine. Profiled with immunoSEQ multiplex PCR; TCRdb holds only in-frame clones, not every one. The data contain about 140,000 clones, approximately 86% of them singletons. Specimen: peripheral blood, collected 28 days after the second AZD1222 dose. The receptors here all came from an adult who received the AZD1222 COVID-19 vaccine. Each CDR3 is given with its conserved first and last residue. The D gene is left open where the match is weak. Some rows have no size entry. The others give once, few or many, or a class for an expanded clone.

j_gene: TRBJ2-7
v_gene: TRBV20-1
abundance: once
d_gene: TRBD1
CDR3aa: CSASGTGAGYEQYF
CDR3nt: TGCAGTGCTAGTGGGACAGGGGCAGGATACGAGCAGTACTTC

j_gene: TRBJ2-1
v_gene: TRBV2
abundance: NA
d_gene: NA
CDR3aa: CASRRGSEQFF
CDR3nt: TGTGCCAGCAGAAGGGGCAGCGAGCAGTTCTTC

j_gene: TRBJ2-5
v_gene: TRBV6-5
abundance: NA
d_gene: TRBD2
CDR3aa: CASEGLQETQYF
CDR3nt: TGTGCCAGCGAGGGACTACAAGAGACCCAGTACTTC

j_gene: TRBJ1-4
v_gene: TRBV2
abundance: NA
d_gene: TRBD1
CDR3aa: CASSHRDRGRATNEKLFF
CDR3nt: TGTGCCAGCAGCCACCGGGACAGGGGACGAGCAACTAATGAAAAACTGTTTTTT

j_gene: TRBJ1-4
v_gene: TRBV4-1
abundance: once
d_gene: NA
CDR3aa: CASSPRASNEKLFF
CDR3nt: TGCGCCAGCAGCCCCCGCGCCAGTAATGAAAAACTGTTTTTT

j_gene: TRBJ1-2
v_gene: TRBV7-7
abundance: NA
d_gene: NA
CDR3aa: CASSLKDFHGYNYGYTF
CDR3nt: TGTGCTAGCAGCTTAAAGGATTTCCATGGTTATAACTATGGCTACACCTTC

j_gene: TRBJ1-1
v_gene: TRBV27
abundance: NA
d_gene: NA
CDR3aa: CASRGRSDRWWNTEAFF
CDR3nt: TGTGCCAGCAGAGGCAGGTCCGATAGATGGTGGAACACTGAAGCTTTCTTT

j_gene: TRBJ1-4
v_gene: TRBV28
abundance: NA
d_gene: NA
CDR3aa: CASTETGPAEKLFF
CDR3nt: TGTGCCAGCACCGAAACAGGGCCCGCTGAAAAACTGTTTTTT

j_gene: TRBJ2-3
v_gene: TRBV7-8
abundance: NA
d_gene: TRBD2
CDR3aa: CASRRGGSDTQYF
CDR3nt: TGTGCCAGCCGCCGGGGGGGATCAGATACGCAGTATTTT

j_gene: TRBJ1-1
v_gene: TRBV6-5
abundance: NA
d_gene: NA
CDR3aa: CASETRYTEAFF
CDR3nt: TGTGCCAGCGAAACCCGATACACTGAAGCTTTCTTT

j_gene: TRBJ2-1
v_gene: TRBV19
abundance: NA
d_gene: TRBD1
CDR3aa: CASTLSGTGAEQFF
CDR3nt: TGTGCCAGTACTCTCTCCGGGACAGGGGCTGAGCAGTTCTTC

j_gene: TRBJ1-6
v_gene: TRBV29-1
abundance: NA
d_gene: NA
CDR3aa: CSVAQAGNDSPLHF
CDR3nt: TGCAGCGTTGCCCAAGCAGGGAACGATTCACCCCTCCACTTT

j_gene: TRBJ1-1
v_gene: TRBV7-2
abundance: NA
d_gene: NA
CDR3aa: CASSFHSPNTEAFF
CDR3nt: TGTGCCAGCAGCTTCCATAGTCCGAACACTGAAGCTTTCTTT

j_gene: TRBJ2-3
v_gene: TRBV10-3
abundance: NA
d_gene: NA
CDR3aa: CAISESVAVSTDTQYF
CDR3nt: TGTGCCATCAGTGAGAGTGTAGCGGTGAGCACAGATACGCAGTATTTT